This TCR beta chain was recorded in a study of neurological immune-mediated disorders. The making of cDNA relied on 5'RACE with 10-nucleotide random UMIs. Each CDR3 protein gets one entry after TCRdb re-called the 5' RACE reads with MiXCR. The data show 80,000 to 100,000 distinct CDR3 sequences, approximately 6% seen once. V was pared by 4 bases and J by 6 bases, with 8 bases between. CDR3 length: 12 residues. CDR1 is SGHRS and CDR2 is YFSETQ in the germline V gene. Broader study findings: For the multiple sclerosis repertoire cluster, no association with any clinical or MRI feature was found. Phylogenetic analysis grouped 18 of 34 multiple sclerosis patients' repertoires together, suggesting a possible repertoire signature. Private repertoires in all groups were suggested, as expanded clones shared no CDR3 amino acid sequences across subjects.

Time point indicated: longitudinal time-point 2. This clonotype was detected many times. Its specificity is not known. This chain joins TRBV5-1 and TRBJ2-1, with D unclear. The TCR sequence derives from a woman aged 60-75 years with multiple sclerosis. Sequencing was performed on PBMCs. The CDR3 region is CASSPRANEQFF. Written as DNA, the CDR3 is TGCGCCAGCAGCCCTAGGGCCAATGAGCAGTTCTTC. The full variable domain, completed using reference TRBV5-1 and TRBJ2-1, is KAGVTQTPRYLIKTRGQQVTLSCSPISGHRSVSWYQQTPGQGLQFLFEYFSETQRNKGNFPGRFSGRQFSNSRSEMNVSTLELGDSALYLCASSPRANEQFFGPGTRLTVL.